This TCR beta chain was captured in a study of human T cells and chemical hapten exposure. Study in general: TCR yields per sample varied mostly from small pooled library volume differences. Broader study findings: Patch test score showed a positive correlation with PT1 expanded TCR counts. Donors' alopecia may make their immune response differ from healthy people's.

Authors' methods: Counts of TCRs in each sample centred on a median of approximately 100,000 and extended from approximately 20,000 to 700,000. TCRdb reanalysed the RACE reads using MiXCR and keeps one entry per CDR3 protein. The V and J calls reflect TCRdb's pipeline rather than the authors' work. The sample has 95,000 to 100,000 distinct CDR3 sequences, 11% seen once. CDR1 PRHDT and CDR2 FYEKMQ come from the germline V gene (reference sequence). This CDR3 has 13 residues. V shed 5 bases and J shed 4 bases, with 9 bases lying between them. Specified time point: pre-sensitization, week 0. The treatment was: therapeutic diphenylcyclopropenone sensitization with weekly scalp DPC. This clonotype has ten or more counts. The antigen remains undetermined.

The input for sequencing was whole blood, taken in connection with sensitization to the hapten diphenylcyclopropenone (DPC). This TCR came from a woman aged 60-75 years with alopecia areata. Some clones in this sample may be carry-over from other donors' samples. This chain links TRBV13 with TRBJ1-5; D unclear. CDR3 amino acids: CASSLNPNQPQHF. The CDR3 DNA reads TGTGCCAGCAGCCTTAATCCGAATCAGCCCCAGCATTTT.